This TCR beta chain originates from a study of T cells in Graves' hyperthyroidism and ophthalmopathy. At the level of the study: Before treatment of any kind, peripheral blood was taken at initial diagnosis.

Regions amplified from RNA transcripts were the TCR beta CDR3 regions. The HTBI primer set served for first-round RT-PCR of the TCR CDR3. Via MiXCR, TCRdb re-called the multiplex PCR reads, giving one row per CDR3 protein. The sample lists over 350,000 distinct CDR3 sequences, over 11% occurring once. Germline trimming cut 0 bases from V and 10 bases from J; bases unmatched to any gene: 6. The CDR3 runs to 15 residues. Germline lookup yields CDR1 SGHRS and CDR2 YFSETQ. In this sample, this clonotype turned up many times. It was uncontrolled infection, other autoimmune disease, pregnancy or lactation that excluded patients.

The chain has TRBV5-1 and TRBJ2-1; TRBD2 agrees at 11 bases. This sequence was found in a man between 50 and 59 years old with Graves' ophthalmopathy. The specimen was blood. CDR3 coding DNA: TGCGCCAGCAGCTTGGCTACTAGCGGGAGCAGAGAGCAGTTCTTC. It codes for CASSLATSGSREQFF.